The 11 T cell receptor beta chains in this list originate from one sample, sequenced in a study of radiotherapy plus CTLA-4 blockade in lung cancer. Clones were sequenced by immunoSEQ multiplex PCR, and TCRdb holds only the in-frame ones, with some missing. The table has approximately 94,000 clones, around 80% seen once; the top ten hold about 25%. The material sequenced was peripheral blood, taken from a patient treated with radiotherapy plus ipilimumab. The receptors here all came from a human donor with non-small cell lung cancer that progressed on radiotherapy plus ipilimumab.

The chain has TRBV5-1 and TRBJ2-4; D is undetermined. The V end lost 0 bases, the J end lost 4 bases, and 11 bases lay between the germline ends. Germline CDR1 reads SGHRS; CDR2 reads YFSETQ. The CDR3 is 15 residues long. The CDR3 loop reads CASSLDSPWKNIQYF. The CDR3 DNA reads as TGCGCCAGCAGCTTGGACTCCCCCTGGAAAAACATTCAGTACTTC.

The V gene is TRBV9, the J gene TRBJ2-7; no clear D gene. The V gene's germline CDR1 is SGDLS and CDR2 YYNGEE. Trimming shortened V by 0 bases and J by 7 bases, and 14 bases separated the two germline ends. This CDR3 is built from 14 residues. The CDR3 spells CASSVEAYALEQYF. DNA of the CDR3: TGTGCCAGCAGCGTAGAGGCGTACGCCCTAGAGCAGTACTTC.

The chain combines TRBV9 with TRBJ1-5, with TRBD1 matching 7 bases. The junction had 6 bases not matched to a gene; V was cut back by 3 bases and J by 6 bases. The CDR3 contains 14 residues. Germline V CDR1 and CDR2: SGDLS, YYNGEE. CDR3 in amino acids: CASSEGGGFQPQHF. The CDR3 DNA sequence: TGTGCCAGCAGCGAAGGGGGCGGTTTTCAGCCCCAGCATTTT. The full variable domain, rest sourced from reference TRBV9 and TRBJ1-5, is DSGVTQTPKHLITATGQRVTLRCSPRSGDLSVYWYQQSLDQGLQFLIQYYNGEERAKGNILERFSAQQFPDLHSELNLSSLELGDSALYFCASSEGGGFQPQHFGDGTRLSIL.

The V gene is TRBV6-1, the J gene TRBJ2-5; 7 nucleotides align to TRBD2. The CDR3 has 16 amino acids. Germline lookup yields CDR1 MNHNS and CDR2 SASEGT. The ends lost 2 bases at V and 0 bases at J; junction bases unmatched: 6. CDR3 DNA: TGTGCCAGCAGTGAACGGGCTAGCGGATACCAAGAGACCCAGTACTTC. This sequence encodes CASSERASGYQETQYF.

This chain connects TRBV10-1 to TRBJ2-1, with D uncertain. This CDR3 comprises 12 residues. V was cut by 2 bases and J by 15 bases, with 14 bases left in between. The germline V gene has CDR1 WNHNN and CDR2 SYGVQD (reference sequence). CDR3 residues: CASSEGPRGRFF. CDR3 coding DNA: TGCGCCAGCAGTGAGGGCCCTAGAGGTCGGTTCTTC.

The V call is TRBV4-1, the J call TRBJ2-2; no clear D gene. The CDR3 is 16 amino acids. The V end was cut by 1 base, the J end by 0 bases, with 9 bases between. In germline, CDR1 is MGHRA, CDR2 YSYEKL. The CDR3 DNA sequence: TGCGCCAGCAGCCAAGGTTTCGCTTCGAACACCGGGGAGCTGTTTTTT. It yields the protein CASSQGFASNTGELFF.

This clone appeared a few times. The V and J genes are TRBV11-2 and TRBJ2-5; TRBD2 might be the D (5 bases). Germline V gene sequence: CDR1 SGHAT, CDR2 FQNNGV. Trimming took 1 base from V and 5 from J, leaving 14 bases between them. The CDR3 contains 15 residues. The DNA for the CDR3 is TGTGCCAGCAGCTTAGGAGTTGGTAGCGTCGAGACCCAGTACTTC. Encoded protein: CASSLGVGSVETQYF.

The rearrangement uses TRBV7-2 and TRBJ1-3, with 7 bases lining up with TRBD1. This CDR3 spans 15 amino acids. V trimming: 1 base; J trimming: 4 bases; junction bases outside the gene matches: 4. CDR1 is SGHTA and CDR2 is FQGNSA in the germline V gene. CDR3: CASSLGSGGGNTIYF. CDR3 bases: TGTGCCAGCAGCTTAGGGTCAGGGGGGGGAAACACCATATATTTT.

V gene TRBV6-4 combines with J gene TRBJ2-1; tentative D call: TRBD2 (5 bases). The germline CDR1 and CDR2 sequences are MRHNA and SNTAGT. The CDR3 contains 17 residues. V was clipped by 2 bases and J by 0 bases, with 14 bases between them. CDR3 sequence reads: CASSDPDSWSSYNEQFF. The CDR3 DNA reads TGTGCCAGCAGTGACCCGGACTCCTGGAGCTCCTACAATGAGCAGTTCTTC.

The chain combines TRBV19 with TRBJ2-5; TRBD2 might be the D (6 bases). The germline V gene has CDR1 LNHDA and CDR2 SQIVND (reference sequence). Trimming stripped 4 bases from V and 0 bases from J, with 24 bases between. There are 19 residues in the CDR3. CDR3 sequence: CASSTLSPFGGGHQETQYF. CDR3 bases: TGTGCCAGTAGTACTTTGTCCCCTTTTGGGGGAGGTCACCAAGAGACCCAGTACTTC.

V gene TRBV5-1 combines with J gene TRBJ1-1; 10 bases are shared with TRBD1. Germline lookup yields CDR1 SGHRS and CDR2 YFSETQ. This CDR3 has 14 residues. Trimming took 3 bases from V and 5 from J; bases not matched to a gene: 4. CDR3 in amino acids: CASSSGQGRTEAFF. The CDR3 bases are TGCGCCAGCAGCTCGGGACAGGGGCGAACTGAAGCTTTCTTT.